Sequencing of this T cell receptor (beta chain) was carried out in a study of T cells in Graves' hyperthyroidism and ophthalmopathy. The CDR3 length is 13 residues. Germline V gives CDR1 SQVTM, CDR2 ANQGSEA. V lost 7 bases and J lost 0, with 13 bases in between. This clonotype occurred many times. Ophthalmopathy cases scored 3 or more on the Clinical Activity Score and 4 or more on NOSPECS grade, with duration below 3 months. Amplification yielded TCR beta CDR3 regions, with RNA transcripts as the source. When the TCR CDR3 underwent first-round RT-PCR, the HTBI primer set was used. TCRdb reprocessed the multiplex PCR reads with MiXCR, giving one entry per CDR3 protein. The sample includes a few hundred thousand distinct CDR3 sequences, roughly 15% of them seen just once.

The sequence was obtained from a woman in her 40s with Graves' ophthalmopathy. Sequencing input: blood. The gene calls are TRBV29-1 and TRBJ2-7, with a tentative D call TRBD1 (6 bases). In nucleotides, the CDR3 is TGCAGCGCTAGACAGGAATCCTCCTACGAGCAGTACTTC. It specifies CSARQESSYEQYF.